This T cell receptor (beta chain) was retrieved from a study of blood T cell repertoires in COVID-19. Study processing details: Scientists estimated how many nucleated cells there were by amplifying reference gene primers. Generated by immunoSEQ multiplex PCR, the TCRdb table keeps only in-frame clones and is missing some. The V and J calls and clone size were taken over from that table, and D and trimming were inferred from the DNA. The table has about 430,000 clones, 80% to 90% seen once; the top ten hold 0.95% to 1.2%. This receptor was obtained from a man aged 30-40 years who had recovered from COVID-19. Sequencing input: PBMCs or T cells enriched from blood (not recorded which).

The DNA for the CDR3 is TGTGCCTGGAGTCTAGGGACAGTAGGTGAGCAGTACTTC. Its protein product is CAWSLGTVGEQYF. The chain joins TRBV30 to TRBJ2-7, with 7 bases identical to TRBD1. The length of the CDR3 is 13 residues. V lost 2 bases, J lost 7 bases, and 8 bases stayed unmatched. CDR1 is GTSNPN and CDR2 is SVGIG in the germline V gene (reference sequence).